This TCR beta chain was documented in a study of blood T cells in healthy people across ages. Regarding the study as a whole: In these data, TCR beta diversity tracked strongly with naive T cell percentage. There were more naive CD4+ cells and higher diversity in long-lived donors than in aged donors. Significant beta diversity loss was already apparent by age approximately 38, declining roughly linearly.

With a J-beta primer mix and a sample-barcoded 5' primer, a second PCR ran roughly 6 to 11 cycles. Via MiXCR, TCRdb re-called the 5' RACE reads, giving one row per CDR3 protein. Of around 990,000 distinct CDR3 sequences detected, around two fifths appear once; the ten largest clones hold roughly 14%. CDR1 is LGHNA and CDR2 is YSLEER in the germline V gene. V lost 2 bases and J 3 bases, leaving 17 bases between the germline ends. This CDR3 is built from 17 residues. Concerning this clonotype: What it binds is not known.

This TCR was recovered from a man between 18 and 35 years old in good health. This rearrangement joins TRBV4-3 to TRBJ2-4; D uncertain. The sequenced sample was blood. This CDR3 is CASSQWYSYSVKNIQYF. DNA for the CDR3: TGCGCCAGCAGCCAATGGTATAGCTATTCTGTCAAAAACATTCAGTACTTC.